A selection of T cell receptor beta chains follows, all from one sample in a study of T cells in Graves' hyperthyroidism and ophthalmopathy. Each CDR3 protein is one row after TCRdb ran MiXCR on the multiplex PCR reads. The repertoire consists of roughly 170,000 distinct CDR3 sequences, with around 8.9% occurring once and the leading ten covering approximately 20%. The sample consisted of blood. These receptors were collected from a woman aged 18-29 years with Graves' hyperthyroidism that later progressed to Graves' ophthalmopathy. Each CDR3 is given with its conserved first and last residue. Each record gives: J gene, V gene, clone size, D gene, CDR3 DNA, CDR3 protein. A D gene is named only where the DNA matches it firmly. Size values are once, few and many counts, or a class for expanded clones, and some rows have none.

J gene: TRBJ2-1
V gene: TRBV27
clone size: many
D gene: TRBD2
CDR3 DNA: TGTGCCAGCAGTTTCGACGGGAGGAGCCCAATGGAGCAGTTCTTC
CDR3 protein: CASSFDGRSPMEQFF

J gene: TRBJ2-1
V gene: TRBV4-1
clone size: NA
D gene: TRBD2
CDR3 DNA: TGCGCCAGCAGCCGTAGACTAGCGGGCGGAAGGACAATATACAATGAGCAGTTCTTC
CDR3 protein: CASSRRLAGGRTIYNEQFF

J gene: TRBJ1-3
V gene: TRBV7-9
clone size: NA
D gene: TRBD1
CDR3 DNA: TGTGCCAGCAGCCACCCCATTGGCACAGGGGGCGGTGAGCCATCTGGAAACACCATATATTTT
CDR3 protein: CASSHPIGTGGGEPSGNTIYF

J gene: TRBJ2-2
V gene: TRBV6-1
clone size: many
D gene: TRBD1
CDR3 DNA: TGTGCCAGCAGCGTGACAGGGTACGACACCGGGGAGCTGTTTTTT
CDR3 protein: CASSVTGYDTGELFF

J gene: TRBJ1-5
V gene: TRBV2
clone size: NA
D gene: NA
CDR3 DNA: TGTGCCAGCAGTTTCGGACGGAGCAATCCGCCCCAGCATTTT
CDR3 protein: CASSFGRSNPPQHF

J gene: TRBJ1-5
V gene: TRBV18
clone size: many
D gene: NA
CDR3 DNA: TGTGCCAGCTCACCAACAGCCTATCAGCCCCAGCATTTT
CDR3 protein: CASSPTAYQPQHF

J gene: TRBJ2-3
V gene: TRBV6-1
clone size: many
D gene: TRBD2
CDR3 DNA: TGTGCCAGCAGTTTGACTAGCGGGGAGATTACAGATACGCAGTATTTT
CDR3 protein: CASSLTSGEITDTQYF

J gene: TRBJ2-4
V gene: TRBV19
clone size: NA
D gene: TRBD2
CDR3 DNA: TGTGCCAGTAGTATGGATATCGGACTAGCGATAGGGGCCAAAAACATTCAGTACTTC
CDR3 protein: CASSMDIGLAIGAKNIQYF

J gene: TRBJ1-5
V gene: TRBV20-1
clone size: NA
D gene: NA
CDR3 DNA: TGCAGTGCTAGACCATACGAACAGGGCCCCTATAGCAATCAGCCCCAGCATTTT
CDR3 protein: CSARPYEQGPYSNQPQHF

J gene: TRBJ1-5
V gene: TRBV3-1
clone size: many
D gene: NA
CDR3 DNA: TGTGCCAGCAGCCAAGACGCTCAGCTCAATCAGCCCCAGCATTTT
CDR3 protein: CASSQDAQLNQPQHF

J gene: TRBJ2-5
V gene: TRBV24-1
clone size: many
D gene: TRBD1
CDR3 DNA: TGTGCCACCAGTGATTCGGGGACAGGGGGAGTTAGGGACAAAGAGACCCAGTACTTC
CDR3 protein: CATSDSGTGGVRDKETQYF

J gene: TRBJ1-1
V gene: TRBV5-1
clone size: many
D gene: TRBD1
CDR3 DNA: TGCGCCAGCAGCTTGGCGGGACAGGGGGCCACTGAAGCTTTCTTT
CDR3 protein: CASSLAGQGATEAFF

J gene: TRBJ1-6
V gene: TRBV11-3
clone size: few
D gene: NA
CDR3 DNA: TGTGCCAGCAGCTTCGGGGGTAATAATTCACCCCTCCACTTT
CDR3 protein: CASSFGGNNSPLHF

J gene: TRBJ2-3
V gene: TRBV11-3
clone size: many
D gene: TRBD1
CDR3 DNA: TGTGCCAGCAGCTTAGGCAGGGGGAGCACAGATACGCAGTATTTT
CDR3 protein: CASSLGRGSTDTQYF

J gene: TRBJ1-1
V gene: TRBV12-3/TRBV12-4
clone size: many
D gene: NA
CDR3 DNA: TGTGCCAGCAGTTTATTGGGGGTCACTGAAGCTTTCTTT
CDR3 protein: CASSLLGVTEAFF

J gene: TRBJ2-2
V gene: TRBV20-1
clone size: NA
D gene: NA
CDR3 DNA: TGCAGTGCTAGAGTGGCAGCCGAGGCGAACACCCGGGAGCTGTTTTTT
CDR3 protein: CSARVAAEANTRELFF

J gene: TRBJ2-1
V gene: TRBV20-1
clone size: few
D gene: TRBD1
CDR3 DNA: TGCAGTGCTAGGGGTTGGGACAGGGTCAATGAGCAGTTCTTC
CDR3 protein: CSARGWDRVNEQFF

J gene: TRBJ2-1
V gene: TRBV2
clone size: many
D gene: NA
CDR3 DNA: TGTGCCAGCAGTGAAAGGTTTTTCTCCGACTCCTACAATGAGCAGTTCTTC
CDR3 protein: CASSERFFSDSYNEQFF

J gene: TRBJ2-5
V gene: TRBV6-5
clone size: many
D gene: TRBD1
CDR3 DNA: TGTGCCAGCAGTTCAACGACCAGGGGGCGCAGGGAGACCCAGTACTTC
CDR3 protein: CASSSTTRGRRETQYF

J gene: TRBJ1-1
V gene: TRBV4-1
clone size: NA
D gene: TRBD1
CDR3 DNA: TGCGCCAGCAGCCCAAGACAGGGAGAAACTGAAGCTTTCTTT
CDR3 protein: CASSPRQGETEAFF

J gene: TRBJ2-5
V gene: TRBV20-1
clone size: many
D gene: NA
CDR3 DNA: TGCAGTGCTAGAGAGGGAGAGGAGACCCAGTACTTC
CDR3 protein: CSAREGEETQYF

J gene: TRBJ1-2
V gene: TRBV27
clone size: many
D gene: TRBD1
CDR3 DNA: TGTGCCAGCGGTGGACAGGGGAAAGCTAACTATGGCTACACCTTC
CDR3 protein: CASGGQGKANYGYTF

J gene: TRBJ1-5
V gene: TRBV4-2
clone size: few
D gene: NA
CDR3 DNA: TGTGCCAGCAGCCAAGATTATATGGACGGTGTTAGCAATCAGCCCCAGCATTTT
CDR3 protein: CASSQDYMDGVSNQPQHF

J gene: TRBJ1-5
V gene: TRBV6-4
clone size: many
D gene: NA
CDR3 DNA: TGTGCCAGCAGTGACGTGGCCAAGGGGCCAGGCAGCAATCAGCCCCAGCATTTT
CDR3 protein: CASSDVAKGPGSNQPQHF

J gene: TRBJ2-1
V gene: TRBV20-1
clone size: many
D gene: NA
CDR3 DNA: TGCAGTCTCCGGCAGGGTGGGAGTGAGCAGTTCTTC
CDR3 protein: CSLRQGGSEQFF

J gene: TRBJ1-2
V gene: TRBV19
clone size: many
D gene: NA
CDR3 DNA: TGTGCCAGTACCCTCCTCCCGGCCGGGGATAACTATGGCTACACCTTC
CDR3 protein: CASTLLPAGDNYGYTF

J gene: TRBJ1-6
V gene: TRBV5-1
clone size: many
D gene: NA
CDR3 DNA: TGCGCCAGCAGCACGACAGGAGACTCCTATAATTCACCCCTCCACTTT
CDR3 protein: CASSTTGDSYNSPLHF

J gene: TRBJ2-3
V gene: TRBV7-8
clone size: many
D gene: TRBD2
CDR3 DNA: TGTGCCAGCAGCTTAGTCCCGGGACTAGCGGGGGTTACAGATACGCAGTATTTT
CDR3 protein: CASSLVPGLAGVTDTQYF

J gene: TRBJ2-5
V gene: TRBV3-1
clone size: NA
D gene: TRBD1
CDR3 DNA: TGTGCCAGCAGCCAAAGGGACAGGGAGAGAGAGACCCAGTACTTC
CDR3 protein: CASSQRDRERETQYF

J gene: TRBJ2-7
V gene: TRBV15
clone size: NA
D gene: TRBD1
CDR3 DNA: TGTGCCACCAGCAGAGCGGGACAGGGGGGCCACGAGCAGTACTTC
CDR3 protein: CATSRAGQGGHEQYF

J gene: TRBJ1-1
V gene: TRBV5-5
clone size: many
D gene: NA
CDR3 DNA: TGTGCCAGCAGCTTGGTCGCGGGGACCACTGAAGCTTTCTTT
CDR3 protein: CASSLVAGTTEAFF

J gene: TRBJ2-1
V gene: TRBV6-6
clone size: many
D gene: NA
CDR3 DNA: TGTGCCAGCAGTTACCGGGGCGGAGTATACAATGAGCAGTTCTTC
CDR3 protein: CASSYRGGVYNEQFF